This TCR beta chain was identified in a study of T cell changes during pregnancy in multiple sclerosis. The CDR3 runs to 15 residues. Losses at the gene ends were 0 bases for V and 4 bases for J; bases not matched to a gene: 3. The germline V gene has CDR1 MNHNY and CDR2 SVGAGI (reference sequence). Repertoires were generated with immunoSEQ multiplex PCR, while TCRdb's copy carries only in-frame clones and drops some. The sample yields about 89,000 clones, around 94% seen once. The source material was peripheral blood, sampled in the third trimester of pregnancy. The sequence was obtained from a female donor with multiple sclerosis, enrolled in a pregnancy study. This sequence joins TRBV6-6 and TRBJ1-3; 7 bases are a match to TRBD1. The CDR3 DNA sequence: TGTGCCAGCAGTTACTCGAAAGGGGGCGGAAACACCATATATTTT. Translation: CASSYSKGGGNTIYF.